Reported below is one TCR beta chain. This clonotype was seen only a few times. The clone's antigen remains unknown. It has no much larger one-base neighbor in the sample; base qualities were not kept. Libraries came from 5' RACE. Sequencing was performed on an Illumina HiSeq 2500. A second PCR of roughly 7 to 11 cycles was performed with a sample-barcoded 5' primer and a J-beta primer mix. Each TCR beta cDNA molecule received a unique molecular identifier from a template-switch 5' adaptor carrying 12 random nucleotides. Each sample yielded at least 2.5 million CDR3-containing paired-end reads. All of the RNA was converted into first-strand cDNA using the Mint cDNA synthesis kit, with a TRBC-specific oligonucleotide serving as the primer. After uracil-DNA glycosylase treatment, a first 18-cycle PCR used universal primers M1SS and BC2_uni_R on all cDNA. Regarding the original processing steps: For normalization, 1 million high-quality reads, each with a distinct molecular identifier, were randomly selected from each sample. Reads with shared molecular identifiers were discarded instead of being binned into consensus sequences. MiTCR, with a Q25 quality threshold and the strictest error-elimination algorithm, was used for CDR3 identification, clonotype clustering and error correction. A nonparametric unseen species model with Euler transformation was used to estimate lower-bound total TCR beta diversity. TCRdb reanalyzed the raw reads on its own, using fastp at Q25 for trimming and MiXCR for clone calling, and kept in-frame beta chains. For every CDR3 protein sequence, its rows merge into one entry that carries the most common genes and DNA. None of the V and J calls come from the authors' own analysis; TCRdb made them. For this sample the table gives about 1.6 million distinct CDR3 sequences, of which roughly 30% were detected only once. Roughly 10% of the sample goes to the ten largest clones.

CDR1 MDHEN and CDR2 SYDVKM were looked up in the germline V gene. V is shortened by 7 bases, J by 5 bases, and the region joining them spans 17 bases. The CDR3 has 14 amino acids, counting the end cysteine and phenylalanine. The read is trimmed to its CDR3 DNA, 42 bases read in frame from base 1. The data were obtained in a study of blood T cells in healthy people across ages (dated by TCRdb to the mid-2010s). Background on the whole study: In model experiments, template switching captured roughly one uniquely barcoded TCR beta cDNA molecule for every two T cells. Age-related changes in TCR beta repertoire diversity were measured in the study by deep sequencing normalized with unique cDNA molecular identifiers. The donors were split into four age groups: young (average around 15 years), middle-aged (39), aged (62) and long-lived (more than 80). To avoid experimental bias, donors of different ages were spread randomly across the sequencing lanes. Using the same blood draw, the study looked at two additional independent replicas of 1 million unique cDNA reads for two donors, one aged 18 to 30 and the other aged 80 or older.

Study-wide conclusions, independent of this receptor: Total diversity estimates from one million sequenced T cells were considered lower bounds and underestimates. Because profiling used bulk unsorted PBMCs, naive and antigen-experienced compartments could not be compared conclusively. Observed TCR beta diversity correlated strongly with the percentage of naive T cells measured by flow cytometry. The CMV infection status of donors was not known, potentially confounding age-related changes in expanded clonotypes. The long-lived group showed more naive CD4+ T cells, fewer expanded clones and increased TCR diversity than the aged group, suggesting age selection. As age increased, observed TCR beta diversity per million T cells dropped in a roughly linear way, and a significant reduction was already evident by age 40.

Systemically healthy Caucasian individuals from Russia, 35 to 50 in total and aged roughly 6 to 95 years, were included as donors. Ten milliliters of peripheral blood were drawn from each donor into EDTA-treated Vacutainer tubes. Ficoll-Paque density-gradient centrifugation was used to isolate PBMCs, with at least 7 million per sample. Total RNA was extracted from PBMCs with Trizol reagent, with at least 5 micrograms obtained per sample. Naive CD45RAhigh/CD27high T cell percentages were measured by flow cytometry on a PBMC aliquot from every donor. Input material: blood. The chain was built from TRBV28 and TRBJ1-1, with a weak D call of TRBD1 (6 bases match). The clonotype comes from a woman in her twenties or thirties in good health. The CDR3 has the sequence CASTRGGLRTEAFF. The DNA sequence reads TGTGCCAGCACTAGGGGGGGGCTGAGGACTGAAGCTTTCTTT. With the portions outside the CDR3 filled from the reference TRBV28 and TRBJ1-1 genes, the complete variable region becomes DVKVTQSSRYLVKRTGEKVFLECVQDMDHENMFWYRQDPGLGLRLIYFSYDVKMKEKGDIPEGYSVSREKKERFSLILESASTNQTSMYLCASTRGGLRTEAFFGQGTRLTVV.